The 30 T cell receptor beta chains below come from one sample, sequenced in a study of blood T cell repertoires in COVID-19. Measured with immunoSEQ multiplex PCR; TCRdb has only the in-frame clones, and not every one. The sample contains fewer than 200,000 clones, approximately 90% of which appear only once. Sequenced sample: peripheral blood. These receptors came from a man aged 18 to 29 who had recovered from COVID-19.

CDR3 DNA sequence: TGTGCCAGTAGTGTTATATCGAACACTGAAGCTTTCTTT. Encoded protein: CASSVISNTEAFF. V usage is TRBV19 and J usage is TRBJ1-1; D is undetermined. Germline CDR1 LNHDA, CDR2 SQIVND (reference sequence). The CDR3 consists of 13 residues. Trimming cost V 5 bases and J 1 base, with 8 bases left between them.

J is TRBJ2-3 and V is TRBV18; D remains ambiguous. The CDR3 is made up of 12 amino acids. V was trimmed by 4 bases and J by 0 bases, leaving 2 bases between them. From germline, CDR1 is KGHSH and CDR2 LQKENI. The CDR3 loop reads CASSLSTDTQYF. The CDR3 DNA follows: TGTGCCAGCTCACTAAGCACAGATACGCAGTATTTT.

The chain recombines TRBV27 with TRBJ2-4, with a possible D match to TRBD1 (5 bases). Trimming took off 7 bases at V and 12 bases at J, with 16 bases between the two ends. The V gene's germline CDR1 is MNHEY and CDR2 SMNVEV (reference sequence). This CDR3 contains 12 residues. The CDR3 DNA is TGTGCCAGCACCTCAGCAGGACATCGTCAGTACTTC. It encodes CASTSAGHRQYF.

V and J are TRBV9 and TRBJ2-1; 9 bases align to TRBD2. Trimming took 4 bases from V and 0 from J; bases not matched to a gene: 11. This CDR3 has 18 amino acids. CDR1 SGDLS and CDR2 YYNGEE come from the germline V gene. The CDR3 loop is CASSKSPGLASSYNEQFF. Written as DNA, the CDR3 is TGTGCCAGCAGCAAAAGCCCGGGACTAGCAAGCTCCTACAATGAGCAGTTCTTC.

V gene TRBV5-6 combines with J gene TRBJ2-1; 7 positions match TRBD2. This CDR3 region has 15 residues. From germline, CDR1 is SGHDT and CDR2 YYEEEE. V lost 0 bases, J lost 8 bases, and 8 bases stayed unmatched. The DNA of the CDR3 is TGTGCCAGCAGCTTGGGGGACTACGTCGGGGATGAGCAGTTCTTC. This codes for CASSLGDYVGDEQFF.

This chain joins TRBV18 and TRBJ2-1; 10 bases match TRBD2. The CDR3 runs to 16 residues. Germline V gene sequence: CDR1 KGHSH, CDR2 LQKENI. Unmatched junction bases numbered 8, after V lost 1 base and J lost 8 bases. The CDR3 here is CASSPRLAGVGDEQFF. In nucleotides, the CDR3 is TGTGCCAGCTCACCACGGCTAGCGGGAGTGGGCGATGAGCAGTTCTTC.

Details on this clone: This same CDR3 is encoded by further DNA sequences in the sample. The rearrangement links TRBV5-1 to TRBJ1-4; tentatively, D is TRBD1 (5 bases). This CDR3 is built from 14 residues. CDR1 and CDR2 (germline): SGHRS, YFSETQ. Trimming removed 0 bases from V and 2 bases from J, with 5 bases in between. CDR3 sequence (DNA): TGCGCCAGCAGCTTGGGACAGACTAATGAAAAACTGTTTTTT. Translation gives CASSLGQTNEKLFF.

The chain employs TRBV4-3 and TRBJ1-1, with D possibly being TRBD1 (5 bases). The CDR3 extends over 15 amino acids. The germline V gene encodes CDR1 LGHNA and CDR2 YSLEER. V lost 3 bases, J lost 1 base, and 12 bases lay in between. The CDR3 bases are TGCGCCAGCAGCCAGAGCTTCGACAGGAACACTGAAGCTTTCTTT. Translation: CASSQSFDRNTEAFF.

This clone turned up a few times. This chain links TRBV6-6 with TRBJ1-3; D uncertain. Germline V gene data show CDR1 as MNHNY and CDR2 as SVGAGI (reference sequence). The CDR3 has 16 amino acids. The V end was cut by 5 bases, the J end by 4 bases, with 18 bases between. The CDR3 spells CASSRPYGPGGNTIYF. CDR3 nucleotide sequence: TGTGCCAGCAGTCGACCGTACGGTCCGGGAGGAAACACCATATATTTT.

The chain recombines TRBV6-2 or TRBV6-3 with TRBJ2-4; 7 bases are a match to TRBD1. V shed 4 bases, J shed 0 bases, and the junction held 6 bases outside the gene matches. The CDR3 length is 16 residues. Germline V lookup: CDR1 MNHEY, CDR2 SVGEGT. The CDR3 region is CASSLGQTLAKNIQYF. The CDR3 DNA reads TGTGCCAGCAGTTTGGGACAGACACTAGCCAAAAACATTCAGTACTTC.

The V gene is TRBV14, the J gene TRBJ2-1; 14 nucleotides align to TRBD2. The germline gives CDR1 SGHDN, CDR2 FVKESK. CDR3 size: 17 residues. Trimming took 3 bases from V and 4 from J; bases not matched to a gene: 5. This CDR3 is CASSQATSGRGYNEQFF. The CDR3, as DNA: TGTGCCAGCAGCCAGGCGACTAGCGGGAGGGGATACAATGAGCAGTTCTTC. The variable domain in full, completed from reference TRBV14 and TRBJ2-1, reads EAGVTQFPSHSVIEKGQTVTLRCDPISGHDNLYWYRRVMGKEIKFLLHFVKESKQDESGMPNNRFLAERTGGTYSTLKVQPAELEDSGVYFCASSQATSGRGYNEQFFGPGTRLTVL.

The chain carries TRBV20-1 and TRBJ2-7; unclear D gene. The CDR3 runs to 12 residues. Trimming took 3 bases from V and 6 from J, leaving 12 bases between them. Germline V gene sequence: CDR1 DFQATT, CDR2 SNEGSKA (reference sequence). CDR3 DNA: TGCAGTGCTAGTGGCTACCGTCGCGAGCAGTACTTC. This encodes CSASGYRREQYF.

The V call is TRBV6-5, the J call TRBJ2-7, with TRBD2 matching over 8 bases. The ends lost 10 bases at V and 2 bases at J; junction bases unmatched: 10. CDR1 and CDR2 (germline): MNHEY, SVGAGI. This CDR3 spans 14 amino acids. CDR3 nucleotides: TGTGCCACCACGGGAGGGGCGGGAGCCTACGAGCAGTACTTC. Translating it yields CATTGGAGAYEQYF.

J is TRBJ2-7 and V is TRBV5-5; 8 bases are shared with TRBD1. The CDR3 is 14 amino acids. J was trimmed by 4 bases and V by 0 bases; bases with no gene match: 3. Germline CDR1 and CDR2: SGHKS and YYEKEE (reference sequence). Written as DNA, the CDR3 is TGTGCCAGCAGCTTGGCGCAGGGGGCGTACGAGCAGTACTTC. It codes for CASSLAQGAYEQYF.

V gene TRBV27 combines with J gene TRBJ2-7, with 11 nucleotides matching TRBD2. The ends lost 6 bases at V and 1 base at J; junction bases unmatched: 8. The CDR3 covers 16 residues. CDR1 MNHEY and CDR2 SMNVEV come from the germline V gene (reference sequence). CDR3 DNA sequence: TGTGCCAGCAGACCCGGACTAGCGGGCGATTCCTACGAGCAGTACTTC. This encodes CASRPGLAGDSYEQYF.

The chain carries TRBV4-1 and TRBJ2-7; 9 bases agree with TRBD1. With V trimmed by 4 bases and J by 6 bases, 1 base remained unmatched. Germline CDR1 is MGHRA and CDR2 is YSYEKL. The CDR3 runs 12 residues. This CDR3 is CASSPTGGEQYF. DNA of the CDR3: TGCGCCAGCAGCCCGACAGGGGGCGAGCAGTACTTC.

This chain uses TRBV5-4 with TRBJ2-3; 10 bases fit TRBD2. In germline, CDR1 is SGHNT, CDR2 YYREEE (reference sequence). The ends lost 4 bases at V and 0 bases at J; junction bases unmatched: 8. The length of the CDR3 is 17 residues. The CDR3 bases are TGTGCCAGCAGCCCCAGACTAGCGGGTTCTAGCACAGATACGCAGTATTTT. This gives the protein CASSPRLAGSSTDTQYF.

The chain couples TRBV7-2 to TRBJ2-3; 9 bases agree with TRBD2. CDR3 size: 19 residues. Germline values: CDR1 SGHTA, CDR2 FQGNSA. The V gene end was trimmed by 1 base and the J gene end by 2 bases; junction bases not matched to a gene: 13. CDR3: CASSLDPGTSPRYTDTQYF. In nucleotides, the CDR3 is TGTGCCAGCAGCTTAGATCCGGGGACTAGCCCGAGATACACAGATACGCAGTATTTT.

This chain joins TRBV11-2 and TRBJ2-7, with D perhaps TRBD1 (5 bases). The germline V and J ends were trimmed by 5 bases and 2 bases, with 10 bases remaining between them. The CDR3 contains 13 residues. The V gene's germline CDR1 is SGHAT and CDR2 FQNNGV. The CDR3 spells CASSQTDTYEQYF. As DNA, the CDR3 is TGTGCCAGCAGCCAGACAGATACCTACGAGCAGTACTTC.

The chain has TRBV5-1 and TRBJ1-4; tentatively, D is TRBD1 (5 bases). The CDR3 runs to 15 residues. V was clipped by 4 bases and J by 5 bases, with 15 bases between them. Germline V gives CDR1 SGHRS, CDR2 YFSETQ. This chain's CDR3 is CASSVRDGGNEKLFF. The CDR3 DNA reads TGCGCCAGCAGCGTCCGGGACGGGGGGAATGAAAAACTGTTTTTT.

J is TRBJ2-5 and V is TRBV5-1; 7 nucleotides agree with TRBD2. Germline assignment: CDR1 SGHRS and CDR2 YFSETQ. Losses at the gene ends were 2 bases for V and 4 bases for J; bases not matched to a gene: 2. The CDR3 is 13 amino acids. The CDR3: CASSFGGRETQYF. For the CDR3, the DNA is TGCGCCAGCAGCTTCGGGGGGAGAGAGACCCAGTACTTC.

V usage is TRBV14 and J usage is TRBJ2-2, with 12 bases lining up with TRBD2. The trim removed 4 bases at V and 6 bases at J, leaving 6 bases unmatched. CDR1 SGHDN and CDR2 FVKESK come from the germline V gene. The CDR3 contains 16 residues. CDR3 nucleotide sequence: TGTGCCAGCAGCCCCCGACTAGCGGGAGCCTCCGGGGAGCTGTTTTTT. Residues: CASSPRLAGASGELFF.

Here the CDR3 DNA reads TGTGCCAGCAGCCCTACCTCGCGGGGTACCTACGAGCAGTACTTC. This translates into CASSPTSRGTYEQYF. V is TRBV7-2 and J is TRBJ2-7; a weak D match, TRBD2 (6 bases). Germline V gene data show CDR1 as SGHTA and CDR2 as FQGNSA. Trimming pared 5 bases from V and 2 bases from J, leaving 16 bases between. This CDR3 has 15 amino acids.

This clone occurred a few times. This chain links TRBV28 with TRBJ2-1; a possible D gene is TRBD2 (6 bases). This CDR3 region has 18 residues. CDR1 is MDHEN, CDR2 SYDVKM, per germline. The V end was cut by 3 bases, the J end by 7 bases, with 25 bases between. The CDR3: CASSFSYSGASAVNEQFF. Here the CDR3 DNA reads TGTGCCAGCAGTTTCTCGTATTCTGGGGCTAGCGCTGTGAATGAGCAGTTCTTC.

The V and J genes are TRBV2 and TRBJ2-7; TRBD1 agrees at 10 bases. The CDR3 is 15 amino acids. J lost 4 bases, V lost 1 base, and 4 bases had no gene match. Germline CDR1 is SNHLY and CDR2 is FYNNEI. The DNA of the CDR3 is TGTGCCAGCAGTGAAGGACAGGGGGCGCGGTACGAGCAGTACTTC. It codes for CASSEGQGARYEQYF.

The chain joins TRBV12-3 or TRBV12-4 to TRBJ1-4; D is possibly TRBD1 (5 bases). V lost 7 bases to trimming and J lost 8 bases, with 14 bases between them. The CDR3 runs 13 residues. The DNA of the CDR3 is TGTGCCAGCACCGGCAGGGTGGGGGAAAAACTGTTTTTT. Its translation is CASTGRVGEKLFF.

V and J are TRBV18 and TRBJ2-4; D is unclear. Germline V CDR1 and CDR2: KGHSH, LQKENI. Trimming pared 2 bases from V and 5 bases from J, leaving 7 bases between. The CDR3 runs 13 residues. In DNA form, the CDR3 reads TGTGCCAGCTCACCATCTACCCAAAACATTCAGTACTTC. Its protein product is CASSPSTQNIQYF.

The J gene is TRBJ2-7, the V gene TRBV5-4; 7 bases map to TRBD2. The CDR3 totals 16 residues. The V and J ends lost 0 bases and 3 bases, in that order; junction bases with no gene match: 9. CDR1 is SGHNT, CDR2 YYREEE, per germline (reference sequence). CDR3 in DNA: TGTGCCAGCAGCTTGGGGCTAGGTGGGACTAACTACGAGCAGTACTTC. Protein product: CASSLGLGGTNYEQYF.

This rearrangement joins TRBV24-1 to TRBJ2-1; the match to TRBD1 covers 8 bases. The junction had 7 bases not matched to a gene; V was cut back by 3 bases and J by 7 bases. Germline-derived CDR1 and CDR2 are KGHDR and SFDVKD. The length of the CDR3 is 15 residues. This chain's CDR3 is CATSDQDRGRNEQFF. The DNA of the CDR3 is TGTGCCACCAGTGATCAAGACAGGGGTCGGAATGAGCAGTTCTTC.

V gene TRBV29-1 combines with J gene TRBJ2-2, with D maybe TRBD2 (6 bases). V lost 4 bases to trimming and J lost 5 bases, with 17 bases between them. The germline gives CDR1 SQVTM, CDR2 ANQGSEA. The CDR3 has 15 amino acids. CDR3 loop: CSVGGGSEKTGELFF. DNA for the CDR3: TGCAGCGTTGGTGGGGGGAGTGAAAAAACCGGGGAGCTGTTTTTT.